The 22 T cell receptor beta chains presented below share a single source sample, sequenced in a study of graft-versus-host responses after intestinal transplantation. Clones were sequenced by immunoSEQ multiplex PCR, and TCRdb holds only the in-frame ones, with some missing. The table includes some 86,000 clones, around 92% detected once. For these TCRs, the target antigens are not known. Sequenced material: unstimulated CD4+ T cells sorted from spleen or lymph node cells, taken before intestinal transplant. The receptors were sampled from a human donor who received an intestinal transplant.

The V and J genes are TRBV7-2 and TRBJ2-7; D uncertain. The CDR3 totals 14 residues. Looked up from germline, CDR1 is SGHTA and CDR2 is FQGNSA. V gave up 2 bases and J gave up 0 bases, with 8 bases separating them. CDR3 loop: CASSLLTVSYEQYF. DNA for the CDR3: TGTGCCAGCAGCTTATTAACGGTCTCCTACGAGCAGTACTTC.

This chain joins TRBV9 and TRBJ2-7; 7 bases fit TRBD1. CDR1 is SGDLS and CDR2 is YYNGEE in the germline V gene. The CDR3 is 14 amino acids. V was pared by 4 bases and J by 1 base, with 5 bases of the junction left unmatched. CDR3: CASSPGQPSYEQYF. DNA for the CDR3: TGTGCCAGCAGCCCGGGACAGCCGTCCTACGAGCAGTACTTC.

V gene TRBV21-1 combines with J gene TRBJ1-1. TRBV21-1 is an annotated pseudogene. The length of the CDR3 is 12 residues. The chain's CDR3 is CASSKGESEAFF. CDR3 coding DNA: TGTGCCAGCAGCAAAGGCGAGTCTGAAGCTTTCTTT.

V and J are TRBV14 and TRBJ2-1; 8 positions agree with TRBD2. CDR3 length equals 17 residues. In germline, CDR1 is SGHDN, CDR2 FVKESK. The junction had 8 bases not matched to a gene; V was cut back by 0 bases and J by 4 bases. The CDR3 DNA reads TGTGCCAGCAGCCAAGATAGGCGGGGGGCGAGGTACAATGAGCAGTTCTTC. Translating gives CASSQDRRGARYNEQFF.

V gene TRBV4-3 combines with J gene TRBJ1-2; a possible D gene is TRBD1 (6 bases). Trimming removed 1 base from V and 1 base from J, with 10 bases in between. The CDR3 has 15 residues. Germline loops: CDR1 LGHNA, CDR2 YSLEER. CDR3: CASSQARQVNYGYTF. CDR3 in DNA: TGCGCCAGCAGCCAAGCACGACAGGTTAACTATGGCTACACCTTC.

V gene TRBV2 combines with J gene TRBJ2-3; TRBD2 matches at 7 bases. V trimming: 6 bases; J trimming: 0 bases; junction bases outside the gene matches: 6. Germline loops: CDR1 SNHLY, CDR2 FYNNEI. The CDR3 runs to 15 residues. CDR3 bases: TGTGCCAGCAGCGCTGAGGGAGGGAGCACAGATACGCAGTATTTT. Protein product: CASSAEGGSTDTQYF.

J is TRBJ2-1 and V is TRBV30; the match to TRBD1 covers 10 bases. CDR1 is GTSNPN, CDR2 SVGIG, per germline (reference sequence). V was pared by 3 bases and J by 9 bases, with 8 bases of the junction left unmatched. This CDR3 spans 14 amino acids. The CDR3 spells CAWSRDRGISEQFF. The CDR3 nucleotides read TGTGCCTGGAGCCGGGACAGGGGCATCAGTGAGCAGTTCTTC. Complete variable domain (other parts from reference TRBV30 and TRBJ2-1): SQTIHQWPATLVQPVGSPLSLECTVEGTSNPNLYWYRQAAGRGLQLLFYSVGIGQISSEVPQNLSASRPQDRQFILSSKKLLLSDSGFYLCAWSRDRGISEQFFGPGTRLTVL.

The chain uses TRBV7-2 and TRBJ2-4; 8 nucleotides agree with TRBD2. Germline V gene sequence: CDR1 SGHTA, CDR2 FQGNSA. The CDR3 is made up of 16 amino acids. Losses at the gene ends were 1 base for V and 6 bases for J; bases not matched to a gene: 8. CDR3 coding DNA: TGTGCCAGCAGCTTAGTAGCGGGGCCTCGCGGAAACATTCAGTACTTC. It codes for CASSLVAGPRGNIQYF.

The CDR3 reads CASSLYQGPGNTIYF. The CDR3 DNA reads as TGTGCCAGCAGCCTCTATCAGGGTCCTGGAAACACCATATATTTT. This chain connects TRBV6-5 to TRBJ1-3, with a possible D match to TRBD1 (5 bases). V lost 6 bases and J lost 2, with 14 bases in between. Germline CDR1 reads MNHEY; CDR2 reads SVGAGI. The CDR3 has 15 residues.

V gene TRBV12-5 combines with J gene TRBJ2-7; 7 nucleotides line up with TRBD1. The CDR3 spans 15 residues. V was clipped by 6 bases and J by 0 bases; unmatched bases: 8. Germline CDR1 and CDR2: LGHNT and FRNRAP. CDR3 sequence: CASGPGTEASYEQYF. In DNA form, the CDR3 reads TGTGCTAGTGGCCCCGGGACAGAAGCCTCCTACGAGCAGTACTTC.

This clone showed up just once. The J gene is TRBJ1-4, the V gene TRBV11-3, with TRBD1 matching over 8 bases. Losses at the gene ends were 5 bases for V and 8 bases for J; bases not matched to a gene: 19. Germline CDR1 reads SGHNT; CDR2 reads YENEEA. The CDR3 covers 18 residues. The CDR3 DNA reads as TGTGCCAGCAGCCTAAGGGACAGGCGGTTAGGATGGGACGAAAAACTGTTTTTT. It translates to CASSLRDRRLGWDEKLFF.

The rearrangement joins TRBV9 to TRBJ1-6; D perhaps matches TRBD1 (5 bases). CDR3 length equals 10 residues. From germline, CDR1 is SGDLS and CDR2 YYNGEE. The germline V and J ends were trimmed by 10 bases and 10 bases, with 9 bases remaining between them. The CDR3 protein is CASGGSPLHF. The CDR3 nucleotides read TGTGCCTCCGGGGGGTCACCCCTCCACTTT.

The chain is built from TRBV9 and TRBJ1-6, with D uncertain. Looked up from germline, CDR1 is SGDLS and CDR2 is YYNGEE. This CDR3 contains 15 residues. V was pared by 0 bases and J by 7 bases, with 11 bases between. The CDR3 DNA reads as TGTGCCAGCAGCGTAGCTACGGGATACAATTCACCCCTCCACTTT. This translates into CASSVATGYNSPLHF.

The chain is built from TRBV27 and TRBJ2-6, with TRBD2 identical over 10 bases. CDR1 MNHEY and CDR2 SMNVEV come from the germline V gene (reference sequence). Germline trimming cut 3 bases from V and 0 bases from J; bases unmatched to any gene: 5. The CDR3 runs to 18 residues. The CDR3 region has the DNA TGTGCCAGCAGTTTCGCTAGCGGGGGAGGCTCTGGGGCCAACGTCCTGACTTTC. This encodes CASSFASGGGSGANVLTF. The entire variable domain, with the rest obtained from reference TRBV27 and TRBJ2-6, is as follows: EAQVTQNPRYLITVTGKKLTVTCSQNMNHEYMSWYRQDPGLGLRQIYYSMNVEVTDKGDVPEGYKVSRKEKRNFPLILESPSPNQTSLYFCASSFASGGGSGANVLTFGAGSRLTVL.

J is TRBJ1-5 and V is TRBV6-6; the D gene is possibly TRBD1 (5 bases). This CDR3 region has 16 residues. Germline lookup yields CDR1 MNHNY and CDR2 SVGAGI (reference sequence). Trimming stripped 4 bases from V and 4 bases from J, with 17 bases between. This CDR3 is CASSSWGGDPNQPQHF. CDR3 DNA: TGTGCCAGCAGTTCCTGGGGAGGGGACCCTAATCAGCCCCAGCATTTT.

The chain uses TRBV19 and TRBJ2-1; weak D call: TRBD2 (7 bases). V lost 1 base and J 1 base, leaving 11 bases between the germline ends. The CDR3 totals 16 residues. Germline lookup yields CDR1 LNHDA and CDR2 SQIVND (reference sequence). Here the CDR3 DNA reads TGTGCCAGTAGTATAGCGGGGGGCCATTCCTACAATGAGCAGTTCTTC. It yields the protein CASSIAGGHSYNEQFF.

This rearrangement joins TRBV7-9 to TRBJ1-2, with 9 bases matching TRBD1. The germline V gene has CDR1 SEHNR and CDR2 FQNEAQ (reference sequence). This CDR3 is built from 13 residues. V was clipped by 5 bases and J by 4 bases; unmatched bases: 2. The CDR3 sequence: CASSRQGVYGYTF. In nucleotides, the CDR3 is TGTGCCAGCAGCAGACAGGGGGTCTATGGCTACACCTTC.

V usage is TRBV5-6 and J usage is TRBJ1-2; TRBD1 might be the D (6 bases). The germline V and J ends were trimmed by 4 bases and 7 bases, with 14 bases remaining between them. The CDR3 is 13 residues long. The germline CDR1 and CDR2 sequences are SGHDT and YYEEEE. CDR3 protein: CASSATGSTGYTF. The CDR3 DNA is TGTGCCAGCAGCGCTACAGGGAGTACTGGCTACACCTTC.

The rearrangement uses TRBV5-6 and TRBJ2-3; 11 bases line up with TRBD2. CDR1 SGHDT and CDR2 YYEEEE come from the germline V gene. The CDR3 runs to 19 residues. The junction had 14 bases not matched to a gene; V was cut back by 5 bases and J by 0 bases. In nucleotides, the CDR3 is TGTGCCAGCAGTAGTCTAGGGACTAGCGGCCCTAGGAGCACAGATACGCAGTATTTT. It codes for CASSSLGTSGPRSTDTQYF.

The chain recombines TRBV11-2 with TRBJ2-5; TRBD2 matches at 13 bases. CDR3 size: 16 residues. The germline gives CDR1 SGHAT, CDR2 FQNNGV. V was clipped by 6 bases and J by 4 bases; unmatched bases: 8. CDR3 in amino acids: CASRLAGGPSSETQYF. The CDR3 coding sequence is TGTGCCAGCAGACTAGCGGGGGGGCCATCATCAGAGACCCAGTACTTC.

V and J are TRBV7-2 and TRBJ1-2; TRBD1 agrees at 7 bases. Trimming took 3 bases from V and 2 from J; bases not matched to a gene: 6. The germline CDR1 and CDR2 sequences are SGHTA and FQGNSA. The CDR3 contains 15 residues. The CDR3 DNA is TGTGCCAGCAGCTTCCGACAGGGCGAGAACTATGGCTACACCTTC. This codes for CASSFRQGENYGYTF.

CDR3 sequence: CVRSARQGSNYGYTF. The CDR3 region has the DNA TGTGTCAGAAGCGCCCGACAGGGAAGCAACTATGGCTACACCTTC. The rearrangement uses TRBV7-5 and TRBJ1-2; the DNA was not compared with TRBD1, the D call given in the table. TRBV7-5 represents a pseudogene. The CDR3 is 15 residues long.